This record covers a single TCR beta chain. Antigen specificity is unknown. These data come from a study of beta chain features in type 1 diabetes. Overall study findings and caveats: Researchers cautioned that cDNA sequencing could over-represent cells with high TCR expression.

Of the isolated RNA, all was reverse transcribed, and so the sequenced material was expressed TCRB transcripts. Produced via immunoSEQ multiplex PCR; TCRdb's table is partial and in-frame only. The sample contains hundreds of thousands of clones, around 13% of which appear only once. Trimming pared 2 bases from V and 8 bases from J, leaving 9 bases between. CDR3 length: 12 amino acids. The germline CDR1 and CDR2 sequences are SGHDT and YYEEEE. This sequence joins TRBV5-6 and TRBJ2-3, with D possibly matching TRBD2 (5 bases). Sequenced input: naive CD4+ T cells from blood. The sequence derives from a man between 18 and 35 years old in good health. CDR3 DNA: TGTGCCAGCAGCTTCGAGGGCCGTACGCAGTATTTT. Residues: CASSFEGRTQYF.